This paragraph reports one T cell receptor (beta chain). Its target is not known. The data stem from a study of T cells in Graves' hyperthyroidism and ophthalmopathy. Patients counted as stable if ophthalmopathy did not develop within 18 months. Pregnant or lactating patients were excluded, as were those with uncontrolled infection or other autoimmune disease. Amplification of TCR beta CDR3 regions used RNA as the template. HTBI primers were the set used in a first-round RT-PCR of the TCR CDR3. From the multiplex PCR reads, TCRdb called clonotypes with MiXCR, one entry per CDR3 protein. The table has approximately 400,000 distinct CDR3 sequences, more than 15% seen once. General study points: From stable hyperthyroidism, ophthalmopathy was separated by a 13 V-J model.

This TCR was recovered from a woman aged 18-29 years with Graves' hyperthyroidism. The specimen sequenced was blood.

CDR3 in DNA: TGTGCCAGCACCGTCGGACTAGCGGGGGGGCCGCAGTATTTT. Translated, it gives CASTVGLAGGPQYF. The rearrangement uses TRBV12-3 or TRBV12-4 and TRBJ2-3; 15 bases are a match to TRBD2. With V trimmed by 7 bases and J by 10 bases, 6 bases remained unmatched. The CDR3 covers 14 residues.